These 13 T cell receptor beta chains share one sample of origin, sequenced in a study of T cell repertoires in cytomegalovirus infection. Each CDR3 protein is one row after TCRdb ran MiXCR on the reads. The sample lists 360,000 or so distinct CDR3 sequences; about 34% were seen once. What these receptors recognize is not known. Here the sequenced sample was cultured PBMCs, taken from culture after CMV antigen stimulation. The receptors here all came from a human donor in good health (CMV status not recorded). Some clones in this sample may be carry-over from other donors' samples.

The chain uses TRBV6-6 and TRBJ1-5; TRBD1 agrees at 12 bases. The germline gives CDR1 MNHNY, CDR2 SVGAGI (reference sequence). CDR3 length: 18 amino acids. After removal of 6 bases from V and 1 base from J, the junction contained 10 bases not matched to a gene. The DNA for the CDR3 is TGTGCCAGCAGGCAACCGGGACAGGGGGCCGGGAGCAATCAGCCCCAGCATTTT. The encoded protein is CASRQPGQGAGSNQPQHF.

The J gene is TRBJ1-1, the V gene TRBV6-2 or TRBV6-3; the D is unclear. CDR3 length equals 11 residues. Per germline, CDR1 MNHEY and CDR2 SVGEGT. V was pared by 7 bases and J by 8 bases, with 11 bases between. The CDR3 protein is CASKLSTEAFF. CDR3 DNA sequence: TGTGCCAGCAAGCTGAGTACAGAAGCTTTCTTT.

This chain connects TRBV9 to TRBJ1-5; D is undetermined. This CDR3 has 15 amino acids. The germline V gene has CDR1 SGDLS and CDR2 YYNGEE. V was pared by 3 bases and J by 2 bases, with 12 bases between. CDR3 sequence (DNA): TGTGCCAGCAGCGCGGGCCGTTTTGGCAATCAGCCCCAGCATTTT. The encoded protein is CASSAGRFGNQPQHF.

The rearrangement uses TRBV15 and TRBJ2-3, with 9 bases that match TRBD2. The germline V gene has CDR1 LNHNV and CDR2 YYDKDF (reference sequence). Trimming cost V 3 bases and J 3 bases; bases outside gene matches: 1. CDR3 length: 14 residues. CDR3 DNA: TGTGCCACCAGCAGGGGACTAGCAACAGATACGCAGTATTTT. It codes for CATSRGLATDTQYF.

The genes are TRBV7-2 and TRBJ2-3, with 9 bases identical to TRBD2. V shed 4 bases, J shed 5 bases, and the junction held 10 bases outside the gene matches. Germline CDR1 SGHTA, CDR2 FQGNSA. The CDR3 totals 16 residues. The CDR3 loop is CASSWGAAGGEDTQYF. Written as DNA, the CDR3 is TGTGCCAGCAGCTGGGGGGCAGCGGGAGGTGAAGATACGCAGTATTTT.

This clonotype showed up just a few times. V usage is TRBV5-1 and J usage is TRBJ2-3, with a weak D call TRBD2 (6 bases). Germline V gene sequence: CDR1 SGHRS, CDR2 YFSETQ. CDR3 length: 16 amino acids. V was clipped by 9 bases and J by 4 bases, with 24 bases between them. The CDR3 DNA is TGCGCCACCCAGCTTGGTCAGGGAGGAAGCGCAGATACGCAGTATTTT. Translating it yields CATQLGQGGSADTQYF. Variable domain in full (rest from reference TRBV5-1 and TRBJ2-3): KAGVTQTPRYLIKTRGQQVTLSCSPISGHRSVSWYQQTPGQGLQFLFEYFSETQRNKGNFPGRFSGRQFSNSRSEMNVSTLELGDSALYLCATQLGQGGSADTQYFGPGTRLTVL.

For this clonotype: The junction departs from germline at one end; a sequencing error may be responsible. This rearrangement joins TRBV20-1 to TRBJ2-2; TRBD1 agrees at 7 bases. The germline CDR1 and CDR2 sequences are DFQATT and SNEGSKA (reference sequence). CDR3 length: 14 amino acids. The CDR3 here is CSARAGGNTGELFF. In DNA, the CDR3 is TGCAGTGCGAGAGCAGGGGGGAACACCGGGGAGCTGTTTTTT.

This clonotype was observed a few times. The chain recombines TRBV12-3 or TRBV12-4 with TRBJ1-1, with 10 bases aligning to TRBD1. V was pared by 3 bases and J by 0 bases, with 4 bases of the junction left unmatched. This CDR3 spans 16 amino acids. The CDR3 DNA reads as TGTGCCAGCAGTTTGGGGACAGGGGTCATGAACACTGAAGCTTTCTTT. Translating it yields CASSLGTGVMNTEAFF.

The chain is built from TRBV7-2 and TRBJ2-4; maybe TRBD2 (7 bases). Germline CDR1 is SGHTA and CDR2 is FQGNSA. The CDR3 has 18 residues. The V end lost 1 base, the J end lost 3 bases, and 19 bases lay between the germline ends. The DNA of the CDR3 is TGTGCCAGCAGCTTAGTGAGGGGGAGGGCCTCCAGCAAAAACATTCAGTACTTC. Residues: CASSLVRGRASSKNIQYF.

V gene TRBV4-2 combines with J gene TRBJ2-1, with 7 nucleotides matching TRBD2. The CDR3 runs 15 residues. Losses at the gene ends were 4 bases for V and 1 base for J; bases not matched to a gene: 4. CDR1 LGHNA and CDR2 YNFKEQ come from the germline V gene. CDR3 amino acids: CASSPGEGSYNEQFF. The DNA of the CDR3 is TGTGCCAGCAGCCCCGGGGAGGGATCCTACAATGAGCAGTTCTTC.

This clonotype was observed a few times. The chain combines TRBV4-2 with TRBJ1-1; TRBD1 matches at 8 bases. Germline CDR1 and CDR2: LGHNA and YNFKEQ. This CDR3 is built from 14 residues. The trim removed 3 bases at V and 2 bases at J, leaving 2 bases unmatched. The DNA of the CDR3 is TGTGCCAGCAGCCAGGGACAGGTTAACACTGAAGCTTTCTTT. Translated: CASSQGQVNTEAFF.

CDR3 nucleotide sequence: TGTGCCAGCAGTCAAGGGACTAGCGGGAGCAAGAATGAGCAGTTCTTC. This codes for CASSQGTSGSKNEQFF. The rearrangement joins TRBV27 to TRBJ2-1, with 14 bases aligning to TRBD2. V lost 5 bases and J lost 7; bases outside the gene matches: 7. This CDR3 spans 16 amino acids. Germline loops: CDR1 MNHEY, CDR2 SMNVEV (reference sequence).

The chain recombines TRBV20-1 with TRBJ2-5; no reliable D call. Trimming pared 1 base from V and 3 bases from J, leaving 9 bases between. The germline CDR1 and CDR2 sequences are DFQATT and SNEGSKA (reference sequence). The CDR3 is made up of 13 amino acids. The DNA of the CDR3 is TGCAGTGCTAGAGTCCTAAGTGAAGAGACCCAGTACTTC. It specifies CSARVLSEETQYF.